This T cell receptor (beta chain) is from a study of blood T cell repertoires in COVID-19. Across the whole study: Researchers got acute and convalescent COVID-19 samples from the United States, Italy and Spain.

In the source study's methods: The assay estimated nucleated cells by amplifying reference gene primers. Only in-frame clones appear in the TCRdb table, and some are missing; sequencing was by immunoSEQ multiplex PCR. The DNA gave D and trimming, while V, J and clone size come from that table. The sample shows about 79,000 clones, about 90% of them seen only once. The CDR3 is 16 amino acids. The germline V gene encodes CDR1 KGHSH and CDR2 LQKENI. The J segment lost 0 bases and the V segment lost 3 bases, leaving 6 bases of the junction unmatched. The chain recombines TRBV18 with TRBJ2-3, with TRBD2 matching 7 bases. This receptor was identified in a middle-aged man with active COVID-19. Specimen: peripheral blood. The CDR3 sequence: CASSPSGLQSTDTQYF. The CDR3 DNA reads TGTGCCAGCTCACCCTCGGGACTACAGAGCACAGATACGCAGTATTTT.